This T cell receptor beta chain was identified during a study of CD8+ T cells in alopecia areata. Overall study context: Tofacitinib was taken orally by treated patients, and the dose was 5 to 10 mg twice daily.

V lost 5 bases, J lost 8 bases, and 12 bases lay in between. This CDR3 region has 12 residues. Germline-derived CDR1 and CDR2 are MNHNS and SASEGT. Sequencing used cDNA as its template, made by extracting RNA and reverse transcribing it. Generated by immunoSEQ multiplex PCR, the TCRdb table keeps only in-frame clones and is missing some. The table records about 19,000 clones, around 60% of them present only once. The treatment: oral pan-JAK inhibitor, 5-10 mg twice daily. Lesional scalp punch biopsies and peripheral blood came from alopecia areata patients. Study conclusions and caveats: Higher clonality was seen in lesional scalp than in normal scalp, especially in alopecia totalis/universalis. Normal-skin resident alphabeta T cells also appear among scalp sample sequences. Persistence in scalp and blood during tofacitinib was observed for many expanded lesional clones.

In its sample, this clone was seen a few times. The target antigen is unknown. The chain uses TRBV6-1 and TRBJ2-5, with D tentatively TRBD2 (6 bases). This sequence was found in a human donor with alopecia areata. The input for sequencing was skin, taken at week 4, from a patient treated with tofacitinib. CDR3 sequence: CASSQEGRTQYF. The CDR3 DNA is TGTGCCAGCAGTCAGGAGGGCCGAACCCAGTACTTC.